Sequencing of this TCR beta chain was carried out in a study of cytomegalovirus exposure and HLA in healthy donors. Whole-study results and caveats: Sequencing depth roughly uniform across donors was assumed in presence/absence analyses. Association of a missense DCLRE1C variant with TCR beta V- and J-gene trimming was reported in a later analysis. Only CMV serostatus was available as immune exposure information. On later analysis, the bulk of CMV-associated TCR beta chains appeared to be HLA-restricted.

Of note for this clone: Antigen specificity is unknown.

This CDR3 has 15 amino acids. The ends were cut back, 0 bases at V and 4 bases at J, with 12 bases in the middle. Germline lookup yields CDR1 MGHRA and CDR2 YSYEKL. The study ran its PCR with 60 Vbeta and 13 Jbeta primers. Using immunoSEQ multiplex PCR, the repertoire was profiled, and TCRdb retains in-frame clones only, with some absent. The top ten clones hold roughly 1.5% of a sample with around 190,000 clones, roughly three quarters of them seen once. Sequencing input: PBMCs. This sequence joins TRBV4-1 and TRBJ1-1; the D gene is possibly TRBD1 (5 bases). The receptor was derived from a woman between 45 and 65 years old in good health and CMV-seronegative. The CDR3 DNA sequence: TGCGCCAGCAGCCAAGATAGGGGCGCCGGCACTGAAGCTTTCTTT. Translation: CASSQDRGAGTEAFF.